This T cell receptor beta chain was documented in a study of shared clonotypes between healthy human individuals. Overall study results and limits: Only blood underwent sampling, and tissue repertoires likely differ.

Regarding this clone: As yet, its antigen is unknown.

Into CD45RA+ naive and CD45RA-negative memory subsets, the CD4+ cells were split. Clones were read by immunoSEQ multiplex PCR, and TCRdb kept only the in-frame ones, dropping some. The table has 330,000 or so clones, less than 75% seen once. The receptor's source is a man between 25 and 39 years old in good health. Input material: memory CD4+ T cells sorted from blood. Subset: CD45RA-negative fraction.

The CDR3 loop reads CASSKTSMQYF. Written as DNA, the CDR3 is TGTGCCAGCAGCAAGACTAGCATGCAGTACTTC. This chain uses TRBV21-1 with TRBJ2-7; the D call TRBD2 from the table was never checked on the DNA. TRBV21-1 is recorded as a pseudogene. This CDR3 has 11 amino acids.